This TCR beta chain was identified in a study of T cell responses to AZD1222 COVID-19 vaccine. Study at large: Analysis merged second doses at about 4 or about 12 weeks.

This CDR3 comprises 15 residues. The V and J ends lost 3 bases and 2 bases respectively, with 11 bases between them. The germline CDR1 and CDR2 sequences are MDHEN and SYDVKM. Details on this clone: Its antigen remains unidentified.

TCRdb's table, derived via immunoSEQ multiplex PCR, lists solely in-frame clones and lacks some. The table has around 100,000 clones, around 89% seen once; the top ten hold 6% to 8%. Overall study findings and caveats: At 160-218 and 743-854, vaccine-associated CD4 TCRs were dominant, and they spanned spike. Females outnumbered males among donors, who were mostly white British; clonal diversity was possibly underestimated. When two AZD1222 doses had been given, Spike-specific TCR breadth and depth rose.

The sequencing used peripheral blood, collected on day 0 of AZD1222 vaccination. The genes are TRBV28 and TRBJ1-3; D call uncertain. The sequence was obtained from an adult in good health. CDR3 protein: CASSFGRMPGNTIYF. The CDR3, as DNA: TGTGCCAGCAGTTTTGGTAGGATGCCTGGAAACACCATATATTTT.